This T cell receptor beta chain comes out of a study of T cell repertoires in cytomegalovirus infection. Study details: Recently identified HLA-C-restricted CMV epitopes were among the peptides used. Matching HLA type and CMV infection were both indicated by public TCR beta signatures.

Study observations and caveats: There were HLA-C-restricted CMV-specific TCR beta clonotypes dominating the ex vivo response. Identification of carriers of CMV plus the relevant HLA was achieved through cumulative public TCR beta family frequency.

Trimming took 5 bases from V and 4 from J; bases not matched to a gene: 4. This CDR3 is 13 amino acids long. Germline V CDR1 and CDR2: ENHRY, SYGVKD. Comments on this clonotype: As yet, its antigen is unknown.

Each CDR3 protein is one row after TCRdb ran MiXCR on the reads. The table has around 710,000 distinct CDR3 sequences, almost 30% seen once. The input for sequencing was cultured CD8+ T cells from PBMCs, taken from culture after CMV antigen stimulation. This chain uses TRBV10-3 with TRBJ1-2; the match to TRBD1 covers 7 bases. The sequence derives from a human donor in good health (CMV status not recorded). Some clones in this sample may be carry-over from other donors' samples. CDR3 protein: CAISSRDSYGYTF. The CDR3 coding sequence is TGTGCCATCAGTTCCCGGGACAGCTATGGCTACACCTTC.